This T cell receptor beta chain derives from a study of cytomegalovirus exposure and HLA in healthy donors. General observations from the study: Follow-up analysis seemed to connect common viral pathogens with several of the most significant clusters identified. Judged likely to be a sequencing artifact was a cluster of highly shared sequence variants.

Germline loops: CDR1 LNHDA, CDR2 SQIVND (reference sequence). V shed 5 bases, J shed 7 bases, and the junction held 9 bases outside the gene matches. There are 15 residues in the CDR3. 60 Vbeta and 13 Jbeta primers were used in PCR. Data came from immunoSEQ multiplex PCR; TCRdb stores just in-frame clones and leaves some out. The sample includes about 140,000 clones, roughly 80% of them seen just once. On this clone: What it binds is unknown.

Among the donors, all were healthy bone marrow donors. This sequence joins TRBV19 and TRBJ2-1; TRBD1 matches at 9 bases. The receptor was isolated from a man aged 35-49 years in good health and CMV-seropositive. Sequenced input: PBMCs. This CDR3 reads CASSFRDRVVNEQFF. The CDR3 DNA reads TGTGCCAGTAGTTTCCGGGACAGGGTAGTGAATGAGCAGTTCTTC.